The 4 T cell receptor beta chains reported below all come from one sample, sequenced in a study of T-cell memory formation after mild COVID-19. MiXCR was run by TCRdb on the 5' RACE reads, yielding one entry per CDR3 protein. This sample yields more than 300,000 distinct CDR3 sequences, of which less than 25% are seen a single time; 21% belongs to the top ten. Sequencing used PBMCs or a T cell subset sorted from them (not recorded which). These receptors were obtained from a man between 18 and 35 years old who had mild COVID-19 (a few samples of this study predate the infection). Cell type and time point are not known.

The chain recombines TRBV18 with TRBJ2-1; 8 nucleotides agree with TRBD1. The germline V gene encodes CDR1 KGHSH and CDR2 LQKENI. Trimming took 3 bases from V and 10 from J; bases not matched to a gene: 2. There are 12 residues in the CDR3. DNA of the CDR3: TGTGCCAGCTCACCCAGGACAGGGGAGCAGTTCTTC. As protein: CASSPRTGEQFF.

This chain joins TRBV10-1 and TRBJ2-5; D is unclear. CDR1 and CDR2 (germline): WNHNN, SYGVQD (reference sequence). Trimming removed 8 bases at V and 4 bases at J, with 14 bases between. This CDR3 has 13 residues. The CDR3 sequence is CASGSSGTETQYF. In DNA form, the CDR3 reads TGCGCCAGCGGATCGTCCGGAACAGAGACCCAGTACTTC.

This clonotype was observed many times. The chain links TRBV14 to TRBJ2-7; 7 bases are a match to TRBD2. The CDR3 totals 16 residues. V lost 1 base and J lost 9; bases outside the gene matches: 15. The V gene's germline CDR1 is SGHDN and CDR2 FVKESK. The CDR3 bases are TGTGCCAGCAGCCAAGGAAGCGGGGCCCAACAACGACGGCAGTACTTC. Translating it yields CASSQGSGAQQRRQYF.

This clonotype has just a few counts. J is TRBJ2-7 and V is TRBV7-9; D unclear. The CDR3 runs to 13 residues. CDR1 and CDR2 (germline): SEHNR, FQNEAQ (reference sequence). Deletions cut 5 bases from V and 0 bases from J, with 8 bases between. The CDR3, as DNA: TGTGCCAGCAGCGCTCCGGGCTCCTACGAGCAGTACGTC. This translates into CASSAPGSYEQYV.